Presented here are 20 T cell receptor beta chains from one specimen sequenced in a study of blood T cell repertoires in COVID-19. Clones were sequenced by immunoSEQ multiplex PCR, and TCRdb holds only the in-frame ones, with some missing. Among nearly 35,000 clones listed, about 87% were seen once. What was sequenced was peripheral blood. Receptors originate from a man aged 70 or older with acute or convalescent COVID-19.

The chain couples TRBV5-6 to TRBJ2-1, with TRBD1 as a possible D gene (6 bases). Trimming left V 1 base short and J 3 bases short, with 11 bases between. The CDR3 covers 15 residues. The V gene's germline CDR1 is SGHDT and CDR2 YYEEEE. This CDR3 is CASSLRGNHYNEQFF. The CDR3 DNA follows: TGTGCCAGCAGCTTGAGGGGGAACCACTACAATGAGCAGTTCTTC. Filled out from reference TRBV5-6 and TRBJ2-1, the complete variable domain reads DAGVTQSPTHLIKTRGQQVTLRCSPKSGHDTVSWYQQALGQGPQFIFQYYEEEERQRGNFPDRFSGHQFPNYSSELNVNALLLGDSALYLCASSLRGNHYNEQFFGPGTRLTVL.

The chain combines TRBV21-1 with TRBJ2-7; the DNA was not compared with TRBD2, the D call given in the table. TRBV21-1 is marked as a pseudogene. The CDR3 sequence is 16 residues long. Written as DNA, the CDR3 is TGTGCCAGCAGCAAAACTAGGGCCGCCGACGCCTACGAGCAGTACTTC. The encoded protein is CASSKTRAADAYEQYF.

The V and J genes are TRBV30 and TRBJ1-5; unclear D gene. Germline values: CDR1 GTSNPN, CDR2 SVGIG (reference sequence). The CDR3 loop spans 17 amino acids. The germline V and J ends were trimmed by 0 bases and 6 bases, with 21 bases remaining between them. CDR3 region: CAWSVSPFLSGGQPQHF. DNA of the CDR3: TGTGCCTGGAGTGTTTCTCCTTTCTTAAGTGGCGGTCAGCCCCAGCATTTT.

V gene TRBV10-3 combines with J gene TRBJ2-5; 9 nucleotides agree with TRBD2. J lost 9 bases, V lost 6 bases, and 11 bases had no gene match. CDR3 length equals 14 residues. CDR1 is ENHRY and CDR2 is SYGVKD in the germline V gene. CDR3 coding DNA: TGTGCCATCAGACCTTCACTAGCGGGTGGGGCCCAGTACTTC. Translating it yields CAIRPSLAGGAQYF.

The rearrangement joins TRBV28 to TRBJ2-7, with 8 bases lining up with TRBD1. Trimming took 1 base from V and 5 from J; bases not matched to a gene: 4. The germline CDR1 and CDR2 sequences are MDHEN and SYDVKM. The CDR3 is 14 residues long. The CDR3 sequence is CASSLYRGYNEQYF. The CDR3 region has the DNA TGTGCCAGCAGTTTATACAGGGGGTATAACGAGCAGTACTTC.

The chain couples TRBV3-1 (or the pseudogene TRBV3-2) to TRBJ2-1; TRBD2 matches at 10 bases. Germline V gene lookup returns CDR1 LGHDT and CDR2 YNNKEL (reference sequence). V shed 0 bases and J 9 bases; nucleotides not matched to a gene: 5. This CDR3 comprises 15 residues. The CDR3 here is CASSQDQGLASEQFF. As DNA, the CDR3 is TGTGCCAGCAGCCAAGATCAGGGACTAGCGAGTGAGCAGTTCTTC.

V gene TRBV19 combines with J gene TRBJ1-2, with 12 bases lining up with TRBD1. The CDR3 is 15 residues long. The V gene end was trimmed by 8 bases and the J gene end by 5 bases; junction bases not matched to a gene: 9. CDR1 and CDR2 from the germline V gene are LNHDA and SQIVND (reference sequence). CDR3 DNA: TGTGCCAGTTCGGGACAGGGGGCCGGCGGTTATGGCTACACCTTC. Its protein is CASSGQGAGGYGYTF. Full variable domain (remainder filled in from reference TRBV19 and TRBJ1-2): DGGITQSPKYLFRKEGQNVTLSCEQNLNHDAMYWYRQDPGQGLRLIYYSQIVNDFQKGDIAEGYSVSREKKESFPLTVTSAQKNPTAFYLCASSGQGAGGYGYTFGSGTRLTVV.

This sequence joins TRBV7-9 and TRBJ1-3; D might be TRBD1 (6 bases). The V end lost 3 bases, the J end lost 4 bases, and 13 bases lay between the germline ends. CDR1 is SEHNR and CDR2 is FQNEAQ in the germline V gene (reference sequence). The CDR3 has 15 residues. CDR3: CASSFRRDRGNTIYF. In nucleotides, the CDR3 is TGTGCCAGCAGCTTCAGGCGCGACAGGGGAAACACCATATATTTT.

The gene calls are TRBV19 and TRBJ1-4; 7 bases are a match to TRBD1. Germline loops: CDR1 LNHDA, CDR2 SQIVND (reference sequence). CDR3 length equals 15 residues. Trimming at V came to 3 bases and at J to 2 bases, leaving 3 bases not matched to a gene. CDR3 sequence: CASSITGDTNEKLFF. The CDR3 DNA sequence: TGTGCCAGTAGTATTACAGGGGACACTAATGAAAAACTGTTTTTT.

V usage is TRBV29-1 and J usage is TRBJ2-7, with 10 nucleotides matching TRBD1. Germline CDR1 reads SQVTM; CDR2 reads ANQGSEA. The CDR3 is 15 amino acids. With 2 bases clipped from V and 4 bases from J, the junction kept 8 bases outside the gene matches. This CDR3 is CSVEIYGTGDYEQYF. The DNA for the CDR3 is TGCAGCGTTGAAATTTATGGGACAGGGGATTACGAGCAGTACTTC.

This chain links TRBV6-2 or TRBV6-3 with TRBJ1-6, with a possible D match to TRBD1 (6 bases). The CDR3 consists of 15 residues. V was clipped by 0 bases and J by 10 bases, with 13 bases between them. Germline assignment: CDR1 MNHEY and CDR2 SVGEGT. The CDR3 DNA is TGTGCCAGCAGTTACTCGAACCAGGGGCGATCACCCCTCCACTTT. Protein product: CASSYSNQGRSPLHF.

V gene TRBV18 combines with J gene TRBJ2-1; TRBD2 matches 14 bases. Trimming took 6 bases from V and 8 from J; bases not matched to a gene: 6. Germline CDR1 reads KGHSH; CDR2 reads LQKENI. This CDR3 comprises 15 residues. The CDR3 protein is CASSDGTSGSYEQFF. The CDR3 nucleotides are TGTGCCAGCTCGGATGGGACTAGCGGGAGCTATGAGCAGTTCTTC.

V is TRBV7-2 and J is TRBJ2-2, with a weak D call TRBD1 (5 bases). Trimming stripped 0 bases from V and 4 bases from J, with 9 bases between. The CDR3 has 15 residues. CDR1 and CDR2 (germline): SGHTA, FQGNSA. This CDR3 reads CASSLAGDGTGELFF. The CDR3 coding sequence is TGTGCCAGCAGCTTAGCAGGGGATGGCACCGGGGAGCTGTTTTTT.

V gene TRBV15 combines with J gene TRBJ2-6, with 8 bases aligning to TRBD1. Germline CDR1 is LNHNV and CDR2 is YYDKDF (reference sequence). V shed 7 bases and J 0 bases; nucleotides not matched to a gene: 8. The CDR3 is made up of 17 amino acids. CDR3 DNA sequence: TGTGCCACCATGCGTACAGGGGGTTACTCTGGGGCCAACGTCCTGACTTTC. It translates to CATMRTGGYSGANVLTF.

The gene calls are TRBV19 and TRBJ1-1; no clear D gene. CDR1 is LNHDA and CDR2 is SQIVND in the germline V gene (reference sequence). V was cut by 3 bases and J by 6 bases, with 17 bases left in between. The CDR3 totals 15 residues. CDR3 amino acids: CASSMPLGVGAEAFF. CDR3 in DNA: TGTGCCAGTAGTATGCCTCTCGGGGTAGGCGCTGAAGCTTTCTTT.

V usage is TRBV5-4 and J usage is TRBJ2-7; TRBD1 aligns across 7 bases. The CDR3 spans 15 residues. Trimming cost V 4 bases and J 5 bases; bases outside gene matches: 12. Germline CDR1 SGHNT, CDR2 YYREEE (reference sequence). CDR3: CASSPRQGDPHEQYF. CDR3 DNA: TGTGCCAGCAGCCCCAGACAGGGAGATCCCCACGAGCAGTACTTC.

This clone was seen only a few times. This chain uses TRBV27 with TRBJ1-4; D is ambiguous. Germline V CDR1 and CDR2: MNHEY, SMNVEV (reference sequence). The CDR3 is 13 amino acids. Trimming took off 3 bases at V and 10 bases at J, with 12 bases between the two ends. CDR3 residues: CASSFGSAGKLFF. DNA for the CDR3: TGTGCCAGCAGTTTCGGGTCGGCGGGAAAACTGTTTTTT.

This clone has only one observation. This rearrangement joins TRBV5-5 to TRBJ2-7, with 7 bases fitting TRBD1. CDR3 length: 12 residues. After removal of 3 bases from V and 6 bases from J, the junction contained 3 bases not matched to a gene. Germline CDR1 and CDR2: SGHKS and YYEKEE (reference sequence). The CDR3 DNA reads as TGTGCCAGCAGCTGGGACAGACGCGAGCAGTACTTC. Its protein is CASSWDRREQYF.

This clone was seen a few times. The rearrangement joins TRBV28 to TRBJ1-5; the D gene is possibly TRBD1 (5 bases). CDR3 length: 16 residues. V was shortened by 6 bases and J by 7 bases, with 22 bases between the two germline ends. CDR1 and CDR2 from the germline V gene are MDHEN and SYDVKM. CDR3 protein: CASRIGHTINRQPQHF. The CDR3 nucleotides are TGTGCCAGCAGGATTGGCCACACCATAAACAGGCAGCCCCAGCATTTT. The variable domain in full, completed from reference TRBV28 and TRBJ1-5, reads DVKVTQSSRYLVKRTGEKVFLECVQDMDHENMFWYRQDPGLGLRLIYFSYDVKMKEKGDIPEGYSVSREKKERFSLILESASTNQTSMYLCASRIGHTINRQPQHFGDGTRLSIL.

The gene calls are TRBV7-9 and TRBJ2-1, with 8 nucleotides matching TRBD2. The CDR3 runs to 15 residues. Germline values: CDR1 SEHNR, CDR2 FQNEAQ (reference sequence). After removal of 1 base from V and 16 bases from J, the junction contained 15 bases not matched to a gene. The chain's CDR3 is CASSLGSSGRATNFF. CDR3 DNA: TGTGCCAGCAGCTTAGGGTCTTCCGGGAGGGCCACCAATTTCTTC.